This TCR beta chain was observed in a study of post-analysis software for immune sequencing data. The TCR beta cDNA libraries contained unique molecular identifiers. The T cell input of roughly 0.85 to 11 million gave a few hundred thousand cDNA molecules. Via MiXCR, TCRdb re-called the PCR reads, giving one row per CDR3 protein. The sample includes about 820,000 distinct CDR3 sequences, about 50% of them seen just once. Points from the study as a whole: Compared with controls, patients had more of about 5 TRBV segments, including TRBV5-6, TRBV5-1 and TRBV20-1. Compared against controls, patients with multiple sclerosis displayed significantly lower normalized Chao1 diversity.

V was pared by 5 bases and J by 2 bases, with 9 bases of the junction left unmatched. The CDR3 runs to 15 residues. Germline lookup yields CDR1 SEHNR and CDR2 FQNEAQ (reference sequence). This clonotype has more than one count but fewer than ten. The antigen is unknown. The specimen was blood. This rearrangement joins TRBV7-9 to TRBJ2-7; 7 nucleotides align to TRBD1. The receptor was isolated from a girl aged 10 to 17 with multiple sclerosis. CDR3 protein: CASSPSAGQAYEQYF. In DNA form, the CDR3 reads TGTGCCAGCAGCCCCAGTGCAGGACAGGCCTACGAGCAGTACTTC.